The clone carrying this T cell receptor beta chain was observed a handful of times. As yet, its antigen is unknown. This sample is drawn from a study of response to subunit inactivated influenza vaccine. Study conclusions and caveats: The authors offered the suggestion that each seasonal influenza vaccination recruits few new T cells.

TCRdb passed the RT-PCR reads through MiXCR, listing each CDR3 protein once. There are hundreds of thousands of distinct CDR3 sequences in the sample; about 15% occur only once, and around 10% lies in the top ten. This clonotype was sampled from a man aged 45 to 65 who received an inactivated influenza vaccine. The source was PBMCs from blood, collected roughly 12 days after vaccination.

The CDR3 coding sequence is TGTGCCAGCAGTCCCCGGGCGGGAGGCTCCTACAATGAGCAGTTCTTC. This encodes CASSPRAGGSYNEQFF. The chain links TRBV6-1 to TRBJ2-1; 8 nucleotides line up with TRBD2. Germline CDR1 and CDR2: MNHNS and SASEGT. Trimming took 5 bases from V and 0 from J; bases not matched to a gene: 6. The CDR3 consists of 16 residues.